This T cell receptor (beta chain) was identified in a study of identical twins. The study's findings and limits: Potential partial confounding of zero-insertion analyses by invariant MAIT and iNKT cells was noted.

Everyone who gave samples was a healthy Caucasian. This clonotype was detected a few times. Its cognate antigen is unknown. TCRdb ran MiXCR on the 5' RACE reads and lists one entry per CDR3 protein. The sample lists 600,000 to 800,000 distinct CDR3 sequences, less than 25% occurring once. CDR1 and CDR2 (germline): SGHKS, YYEKEE (reference sequence). Losses at the gene ends were 4 bases for V and 7 bases for J; bases not matched to a gene: 4. This CDR3 comprises 14 residues. A further study also used this sample, focusing on T cells expressing NK-cell markers. That source adds: Repertoire data for TCR beta were derived from sorted T cells (CD3+CD56+NKG2C+, CD3+CD56+NKG2C- and CD3+CD56-NKG2C+).

Material for sequencing was PBMCs. The receptor was derived from a woman aged 18-35 years in good health. The chain employs TRBV5-5 and TRBJ1-6; TRBD1 matches at 8 bases. In DNA, the CDR3 is TGTGCCAGCAGCCTATGGACAGGGAATTCACCCCTCCACTTT. Its translation: CASSLWTGNSPLHF.